This TCR beta chain was recorded in a study of cytomegalovirus exposure and HLA in healthy donors. The study's findings and limits: There were a few CMV-associated chains whose specificity for CMV antigens was confirmed in vitro. Usually a TCR sequence was rare, but some public TCRs were found in many donors. Among TCR beta chains, those listed as cytomegalovirus-associated numbered over 150.

Only in-frame clones appear in the TCRdb table, and some are missing; sequencing was by immunoSEQ multiplex PCR. This sample has about 260,000 clones, with less than 95% found just once. The donors formed part of the approximately 130-subject validation cohort, distinct from the roughly 700-subject first cohort. The CDR3 contains 13 residues. V shed 3 bases and J shed 12 bases, with 15 bases lying between them. Germline V lookup: CDR1 SGDLS, CDR2 YYNGEE. This clone was detected a few times. Its antigen is currently unknown. The chain recombines TRBV9 with TRBJ1-4; a weak D match, TRBD1 (5 bases). Sequencing used PBMCs. This clonotype was obtained from a woman between 25 and 40 years old in good health and CMV-seronegative. CDR3 sequence (DNA): TGTGCCAGCAGCGGATCGGACAATCAGGAACTGTTTTTT. It codes for CASSGSDNQELFF.